One TCR beta chain is described in this entry. Its antigen is unidentified. This sample was taken from a study of memory CD4+ T cells and cytomegalovirus serostatus. The sort gate was single viable CD3+CD4+CD8-CD45RO+ cells for memory CD4+ T cells. Donors' CMV status reflects serum IgG against pp150, pp28, p38, p52. After thawing, CD4+ T cells were positively selected. Regarding the study as a whole: Each of fewer than 80 CMV-associated TCRbeta sequences occurred in one to five individuals.

V dropped 4 bases and J dropped 3 bases, with 8 bases sitting between them. This CDR3 is built from 13 residues. Germline V gene sequence: CDR1 SGHDT, CDR2 YYEEEE. Original data processing: After removing out-of-frame reads, millions of distinct TCRbeta sequences remained. Here immunoSEQ multiplex PCR was the method, and the copy in TCRdb shows in-frame clones only, minus some. For V, J and clone size, that table is used; D and trimming come from the DNA. This table has some 80,000 clones, 80% appearing once. The sample was memory CD4+ T cells from blood. The origin of this receptor is an adult in good health and CMV-seronegative. This rearrangement joins TRBV5-6 to TRBJ1-5; D uncertain. In DNA, the CDR3 is TGTGCCAGCAGCCGAACGGCCAATCAGCCCCAGCATTTT. Its translation is CASSRTANQPQHF.